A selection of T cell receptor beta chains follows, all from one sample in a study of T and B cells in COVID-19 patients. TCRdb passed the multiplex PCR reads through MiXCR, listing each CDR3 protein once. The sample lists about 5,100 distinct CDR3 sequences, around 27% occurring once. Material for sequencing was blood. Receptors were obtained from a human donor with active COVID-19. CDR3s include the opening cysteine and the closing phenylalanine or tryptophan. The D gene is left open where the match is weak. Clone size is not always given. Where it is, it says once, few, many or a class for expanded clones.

TGTGCCAGCAGCTTAGCCGGGACTAGCGGGGGGGCAGATACGCAGTATTTT | CASSLAGTSGGADTQYF | - | TRBJ2-3 | TRBV19 | TRBD2
TGTGCCAGTAGTAGGCGACCGCACCAATCTTGGGAGCTGTTTTTT | CASSRRPHQSWELFF | - | TRBJ2-2 | TRBV19 | -
TGTGCCAGCAGTCAAACCCCCCCGGGGGATAATGAGCAGTTCTTC | CASSQTPPGDNEQFF | medium-sized | TRBJ2-1 | TRBV6-2/TRBV6-3 | -
TGTGCCAGCAGAGGCACTAGCGGGGGGGTTGGGCGAATGGGGGAGCTGTTTTTT | CASRGTSGGVGRMGELFF | medium-sized | TRBJ2-2 | TRBV5-4 | TRBD2
TGTGCCATCAGGCAGGGTAATGGGGAAAAACTGTTTTTT | CAIRQGNGEKLFF | few | TRBJ1-4 | TRBV10-3 | -
TGTGCCAGCAGTTCGGGACTAGCGACCGGGGAGCTGTTTTTT | CASSSGLATGELFF | - | TRBJ2-2 | TRBV6-5 | TRBD2
TGCAGCGTTGACAAGGGACAATCCTACAATGAGCAGTTCTTC | CSVDKGQSYNEQFF | medium-sized | TRBJ2-1 | TRBV29-1 | -
TGTGCCAGCTCTCCGGGGGGGGGCGCAGGCAATCAGCCCCAGCATTTT | CASSPGGGAGNQPQHF | few | TRBJ1-5 | TRBV6-1 | -
TGTGCCAGCAGTTACTTGACCGCGGGGAGCTCTGGAAACACCATATATTTT | CASSYLTAGSSGNTIYF | - | TRBJ1-3 | TRBV6-5 | -
TGTGCCAGCAGCCATGAGATGGGACATGAAGCTTTCTTT | CASSHEMGHEAFF | - | TRBJ1-1 | TRBV5-8 | -
TGTGCCAGCAGTTCTCTAGCGAGCGGCTACAATGAGCAGTTCTTC | CASSSLASGYNEQFF | - | TRBJ2-1 | TRBV7-6 | -
TGTGCCAGCAGCTTAGTCCTAGGAAAGGTCCACGAGCAGTACTTC | CASSLVLGKVHEQYF | medium-sized | TRBJ2-7 | TRBV11-1 | -
TGTGCCACCAGCAGAGACCAAAGCTCCTACGAGCAGTACTTC | CATSRDQSSYEQYF | - | TRBJ2-7 | TRBV15 | -
TGTGCCAGCAGTTTACCCGGGAGTCCCTACGAGCAGTACTTC | CASSLPGSPYEQYF | medium-sized | TRBJ2-7 | TRBV27 | -
TGTGCCAGCAGTCTCCGGGACTACAATGAGCAGTTCTTC | CASSLRDYNEQFF | medium-sized | TRBJ2-1 | TRBV6-2/TRBV6-3 | -
TGCGCCAGCAGCCAAGGGTTAGCGGGAGTTAGTGAGCAGTTCTTC | CASSQGLAGVSEQFF | - | TRBJ2-1 | TRBV4-1 | TRBD2
TGTGCCAGCAGCAGGGGACAGGGAAGGGGGGGCAGATCACCCCTCCACTTT | CASSRGQGRGGRSPLHF | medium-sized | TRBJ1-6 | TRBV6-5 | TRBD1
TGCAGTGCTTGGTACGTGAACACTGAAGCTTTCTTT | CSAWYVNTEAFF | - | TRBJ1-1 | TRBV20-1 | -
TGCGCCAGCAGCCTAGGGACAGGGAGGGAGACCCAGTACTTC | CASSLGTGRETQYF | few | TRBJ2-5 | TRBV5-1 | TRBD1
TGTGCCAGCAGTCGAACGGACAGGATGGGCACAGATACGCAGTATTTT | CASSRTDRMGTDTQYF | - | TRBJ2-3 | TRBV14 | TRBD1
TGCAGTGCTAGTATACCTCCTGGCACAGATACGCAGTATTTT | CSASIPPGTDTQYF | - | TRBJ2-3 | TRBV20-1 | -
TGTGCCACAGGGACTAGCGGGGGCACAGATACGCAGTATTTT | CATGTSGGTDTQYF | few | TRBJ2-3 | TRBV6-5 | TRBD2
TGTGCCAGCAGTTACTCGCACCAGGGGGTGGGTGAAGCTTTCTTT | CASSYSHQGVGEAFF | - | TRBJ1-1 | TRBV6-5 | TRBD1
TGTGCCTGGAAAGAAGCAAACAGTAACCTCAACACTGAAGCTTTCTTT | CAWKEANSNLNTEAFF | - | TRBJ1-1 | TRBV30 | -
TGTGCCAGCAGTCCGCTGGTGGCAGGAAAACTCAATAACTATGGCTACACCTTC | CASSPLVAGKLNNYGYTF | - | TRBJ1-2 | TRBV12-3/TRBV12-4 | -
TGTGCCAGCAGTTTAAACGGGGTTAACACTGAAGCTTTCTTT | CASSLNGVNTEAFF | few | TRBJ1-1 | TRBV12-3/TRBV12-4 | -
TGCAGCGTGAGGGGCACCGGGGAGCAGTACTTC | CSVRGTGEQYF | - | TRBJ2-7 | TRBV29-1 | -
TGTGCCAGCAGTTACTCTAGCGGGAGCTACGAGCAGTACTTC | CASSYSSGSYEQYF | medium-sized | TRBJ2-7 | TRBV6-2/TRBV6-3 | TRBD2
TGTGCCAGCAGTGAAGCCGGGACAGGGGGCTACGAGCAGTACTTC | CASSEAGTGGYEQYF | few | TRBJ2-7 | TRBV6-1 | TRBD1
TGTGCCAGCAGTTTAGGGGACAGGAGGAACTACGAGCAGTACTTC | CASSLGDRRNYEQYF | - | TRBJ2-7 | TRBV12-3/TRBV12-4 | TRBD1
TGTGCCAGCACCCCCTCGTCCCCGCCCCACGAGCAGTACTTC | CASTPSSPPHEQYF | few | TRBJ2-7 | TRBV12-3/TRBV12-4 | -
TGTGCCAGCAGCTTGGGATCAGGGAGGGACGCGGGGGGTGGCTACAATGAGCAGTTCTTC | CASSLGSGRDAGGGYNEQFF | medium-sized | TRBJ2-1 | TRBV5-6 | TRBD2
TGTGCCAGCAGTGAAAGTTTGGCGGATCAGTACTTC | CASSESLADQYF | - | TRBJ2-7 | TRBV2 | -
TGTGCCAGCAGCAAAGCTAAAAAATACCAAGAGACCCAGTACTTC | CASSKAKKYQETQYF | - | TRBJ2-5 | TRBV21-1 | -
TGTGCCAGCAGTTTAGGATCAGTCCTTGGTTATTACAATGAGCAGTTCTTC | CASSLGSVLGYYNEQFF | - | TRBJ2-1 | TRBV12-3/TRBV12-4 | -
TGTGCCAGCAGTGATTGGGCCCGCGGCTACACCTTC | CASSDWARGYTF | few | TRBJ1-2 | TRBV6-2/TRBV6-3 | -
TGTGCCAGCAGTTCGGACGGGGGGGCTCGAGATACGCAGTATTTT | CASSSDGGARDTQYF | medium-sized | TRBJ2-3 | TRBV27 | TRBD2
TGTGCCAGCAGTTCGCTGGGGGGGGAGCTGTTTTTT | CASSSLGGELFF | medium-sized | TRBJ2-2 | TRBV6-5 | -
TGTGCCAGCTCACCAATGGAGGGGATGGACACTGAAGCTTTCTTT | CASSPMEGMDTEAFF | medium-sized | TRBJ1-1 | TRBV18 | -
TGTGCCAGCAGCTATACCGACAGGGAGGGAGAGCAGTACTTC | CASSYTDREGEQYF | - | TRBJ2-7 | TRBV13 | -
TGTGCCAGCAGAGCCGGGACAGGCGCTGAAGCTTTCTTT | CASRAGTGAEAFF | - | TRBJ1-1 | TRBV6-2/TRBV6-3 | TRBD1
TGTGCCAGCAGCGCGACTACATTTTCGGAGACCCAGTACTTC | CASSATTFSETQYF | medium-sized | TRBJ2-5 | TRBV11-1 | -
TGTGCCAGCAGCCAAGCAGGGGGCGAGTCTGGTGGCTACACCTTC | CASSQAGGESGGYTF | - | TRBJ1-2 | TRBV11-1 | TRBD1
TGTGCCACTAAAGGGCAGGTTGAGGAAAAACTGTTTTTT | CATKGQVEEKLFF | few | TRBJ1-4 | TRBV10-3 | -
TGCGCCAGCAGCTTGGAAGGGAGCTCCTACAATGAGCAGTTCTTC | CASSLEGSSYNEQFF | few | TRBJ2-1 | TRBV5-1 | -
TGTGCCAGTAGTATACGGACAGGGGGCTCTTACGGCTACACCTTC | CASSIRTGGSYGYTF | medium-sized | TRBJ1-2 | TRBV19 | TRBD1